This record concerns one T cell receptor beta chain sequence. The source of the sample is a study of identical twins. V shed 7 bases and J shed 7 bases, with 19 bases lying between them. Germline V CDR1 and CDR2: SNHLY, FYNNEI. This CDR3 is 14 amino acids long. Template switching added a universal primer binding site, and final cDNA carried unique molecular identifiers. In TCRdb, the 5' RACE reads were re-called with MiXCR into one record per CDR3 protein. The sample includes some 300,000 distinct CDR3 sequences, approximately 13% of them seen just once. The sample was also linked to a second study, of yellow fever vaccine responses in identical twins.

This TCR was recovered from a woman in her late teens or twenties in good health. The chain uses TRBV2 and TRBJ1-1; the D is unclear. Sequencing was performed on CD8+ T cells sorted from blood. CDR3 DNA sequence: TGTGCCAGCACCAGCCCCGGTCTAACACTTGAAGCTTTCTTT. Its protein is CASTSPGLTLEAFF.